A selection of T cell receptor beta chains follows, all from one sample in a study of T-cell memory formation after mild COVID-19. TCRdb passed the 5' RACE reads through MiXCR, listing each CDR3 protein once. Here the sample spans 550,000 to 600,000 distinct CDR3 sequences, roughly a fifth being singletons. Sequenced input: PBMCs or a T cell subset sorted from them (not recorded which). The receptors originated from an adult woman who had mild COVID-19 (a few samples of this study predate the infection). Cell type and time point are not known. Both conserved end residues are part of each CDR3. Fields, in order: D gene, J gene, clone size, V gene, CDR3 protein, CDR3 DNA. A D gene is named only where the DNA matches it firmly. Clone size is not always given. Where it is, it says once, few, many or a class for expanded clones.

.	TRBJ1-1	.	TRBV25-1	CASSDPRAGNTEAFF	TGTGCCAGCAGTGACCCACGGGCAGGGAACACTGAAGCTTTCTTT
.	TRBJ1-5	.	TRBV5-6	CASSLTGKGNQPQHF	TGTGCCAGCAGCTTGACGGGGAAGGGGAATCAGCCCCAGCATTTT
TRBD2	TRBJ2-7	few	TRBV4-1	CASSRTSGTYEQYF	TGCGCCAGCAGCCGGACTAGCGGGACCTACGAGCAGTACTTC
.	TRBJ2-4	.	TRBV5-1	CASSSGWSRGAKNIQYF	TGCGCCAGCAGCTCGGGTTGGTCTAGGGGGGCCAAAAACATTCAGTACTTC
TRBD1	TRBJ1-5	many	TRBV5-1	CASSLMTGGNQPQHF	TGCGCCAGCAGCTTGATGACAGGGGGCAATCAGCCCCAGCATTTT
TRBD1	TRBJ2-1	few	TRBV7-9	CASSTDRDNEQFF	TGTGCCAGCAGCACAGACAGGGACAATGAGCAGTTCTTC
.	TRBJ2-3	.	TRBV7-2	CASSRVRGGQDTQYF	TGTGCCAGCAGCCGGGTACGAGGAGGTCAAGATACGCAGTATTTT
.	TRBJ2-1	.	TRBV11-2	CASSSLKGGSYNEQFF	TGTGCCAGCAGCTCATTGAAGGGAGGATCCTACAATGAGCAGTTCTTC
TRBD1	TRBJ1-1	.	TRBV20-1	CSAFRTGQSNTEAFF	TGCAGTGCTTTTAGGACAGGGCAATCGAACACTGAAGCTTTCTTT
TRBD1	TRBJ2-5	.	TRBV5-1	CASSPTGKETQYF	TGCGCCAGCAGCCCGACAGGGAAGGAGACCCAGTACTTC
TRBD2	TRBJ2-5	many	TRBV12-3/TRBV12-4	CASSFARSAGQETQYF	TGTGCCAGCAGTTTCGCTAGATCAGCGGGACAAGAGACCCAGTACTTC
TRBD2	TRBJ2-3	.	TRBV20-1	CSAPRGADTQYF	TGCAGTGCCCCGCGGGGGGCAGATACGCAGTATTTT
.	TRBJ2-7	.	TRBV9	CASSPLGFDEQYF	TGTGCCAGCAGCCCGTTGGGTTTCGACGAGCAGTACTTC
.	TRBJ2-3	few	TRBV20-1	CSAVSTDTQYF	TGCAGTGCTGTCAGCACAGATACGCAGTATTTT
.	TRBJ2-3	once	TRBV18	CASSLTGSDTQYF	TGTGCCAGCTCACTTACAGGGTCAGATACGCAGTATTTT
TRBD1	TRBJ2-7	.	TRBV20-1	CSALGQELSYEQYF	TGCAGTGCCCTGGGACAGGAGCTCTCCTACGAGCAGTACTTC
TRBD1	TRBJ2-7	many	TRBV18	CASSLGQGKLVHEQYF	TGTGCCAGCTCACTTGGACAGGGGAAACTAGTCCACGAGCAGTACTTC
.	TRBJ2-1	.	TRBV14	CASSQDSRTAYYNEQFF	TGTGCCAGCAGCCAAGATTCCCGGACAGCCTACTACAATGAGCAGTTCTTC
.	TRBJ2-1	.	TRBV7-2	CASSLDGFRVNEQFF	TGTGCCAGCAGCTTGGACGGTTTCAGGGTCAATGAGCAGTTCTTC
.	TRBJ1-2	.	TRBV9	CASSEGDRNGYTF	TGTGCCAGCAGCGAGGGGGATAGGAATGGCTACACCTTC
.	TRBJ1-1	few	TRBV7-9	CASSPRDGGDTEAFF	TGTGCCAGCAGCCCAAGAGATGGTGGGGACACTGAAGCTTTCTTT
TRBD1	TRBJ2-2	few	TRBV9	CASSAEGQGTGELFF	TGTGCCAGCAGCGCCGAGGGACAGGGGACCGGGGAGCTGTTTTTT
.	TRBJ2-7	.	TRBV13	CASSGTPVRDEQYF	TGTGCCAGCAGCGGGACTCCCGTTAGGGACGAGCAGTACTTC
.	TRBJ2-3	few	TRBV7-3	CASSATGRTDTQYF	TGTGCCAGCAGCGCGACGGGCCGCACAGATACGCAGTATTTT
.	TRBJ2-5	.	TRBV12-3/TRBV12-4	CASSFIAETQYF	TGTGCCAGCAGTTTCATTGCGGAGACCCAGTACTTC
.	TRBJ2-5	many	TRBV6-2/TRBV6-3	CASSLSRGAETQYF	TGTGCCAGCAGTCTAAGTAGGGGCGCGGAGACCCAGTACTTC
.	TRBJ2-1	few	TRBV7-9	CASSLVVINEQFF	TGTGCCAGCAGCTTGGTTGTAATCAATGAGCAGTTCTTC
TRBD2	TRBJ2-1	few	TRBV7-2	CASSRRDYLTYNEQFF	TGTGCCAGCAGCCGTAGGGACTACCTCACATACAATGAGCAGTTCTTC
.	TRBJ1-1	.	TRBV20-1	CSASTGISTEAFF	TGCAGTGCTAGTACAGGGATTTCGACTGAAGCTTTCTTT
TRBD2	TRBJ2-1	few	TRBV12-3/TRBV12-4	CASTPPTSGRAVEQFF	TGTGCCAGCACCCCCCCGACTAGCGGGAGGGCCGTTGAGCAGTTCTTC
.	TRBJ2-2	few	TRBV2	CASSAGPSTGELFF	TGTGCCAGCAGTGCGGGACCAAGCACCGGGGAGCTGTTTTTT
.	TRBJ1-1	.	TRBV11-2	CASSRQEAFF	TGTGCCAGCAGCCGACAGGAAGCTTTCTTT
.	TRBJ1-6	few	TRBV11-2	CASSLVTRDSPLHF	TGTGCCAGCAGCTTAGTGACCCGGGATTCACCCCTCCACTTT
.	TRBJ2-5	.	TRBV24-1	CATRTSQAGETQYF	TGTGCCACCAGAACCAGCCAGGCGGGGGAGACCCAGTACTTC
TRBD2	TRBJ2-3	.	TRBV20-1	CSASGRVTDTQYF	TGCAGTGCCTCGGGGAGGGTCACAGATACGCAGTATTTT
.	TRBJ2-1	few	TRBV18	CASSPSRLPPIF	TGTGCCAGCTCACCGAGTAGACTCCCTCCAATCTTC
.	TRBJ1-1	few	TRBV7-6	CASSPPYAEAFF	TGTGCCAGCAGCCCTCCTTACGCTGAAGCTTTCTTT
TRBD2	TRBJ2-1	few	TRBV20-1	CSAAPGLADNEQFF	TGCAGTGCGGCACCGGGACTAGCGGACAATGAGCAGTTCTTC
.	TRBJ1-1	once	TRBV12-3/TRBV12-4	CASSLEGVEAFF	TGTGCCAGCAGTCTGGAAGGGGTTGAAGCTTTCTTT
.	TRBJ1-1	.	TRBV12-3/TRBV12-4	CASSQGGGRSEAFF	TGTGCCAGCAGCCAGGGCGGAGGTCGATCAGAAGCTTTCTTT
TRBD1	TRBJ1-2	.	TRBV30	CAWIRQGVLYGYTF	TGTGCCTGGATTCGGCAGGGGGTATTATATGGCTACACCTTC
.	TRBJ2-2	.	TRBV6-2/TRBV6-3	CASSSGTFTPSRNTGELFF	TGTGCCAGCAGCTCCGGGACTTTCACCCCTTCCCGGAACACCGGGGAGCTGTTTTTT
.	TRBJ1-1	few	TRBV5-5	CASSWEWPGNTEAFF	TGTGCCAGCAGCTGGGAATGGCCAGGGAACACTGAAGCTTTCTTT
.	TRBJ2-5	many	TRBV20-1	CSGTGAEETQYF	TGCAGTGGGACGGGGGCAGAAGAGACCCAGTACTTC
.	TRBJ1-2	.	TRBV29-1	CSVEEADRGGYTF	TGCAGCGTTGAAGAAGCGGACAGAGGTGGCTACACCTTC
.	TRBJ2-5	.	TRBV3-1	CASSPPGAETQYF	TGTGCCAGCAGCCCCCCGGGGGCGGAGACCCAGTACTTC
.	TRBJ2-1	few	TRBV21-1	CASSKDECSTGTGGNEQFF	TGTGCCAGCAGCAAAGACGAGTGTTCCACCGGGACAGGGGGCAATGAGCAGTTCTTC